The rows below give T cell receptor beta chains drawn from one sample of a study of T cells after yellow fever vaccination. One entry per CDR3 protein results from TCRdb running MiXCR on the 5' RACE reads. The table has about 300,000 distinct CDR3 sequences, roughly 7% seen once. The input for sequencing was PBMCs, taken roughly 47 days after the first yellow fever vaccination. The receptors were gathered from a man younger than 35 who received the YFV17D yellow fever vaccine. CDR3s include the opening cysteine and the closing phenylalanine or tryptophan. Each record gives: J gene, clone size, D gene, V gene, CDR3 DNA, CDR3 protein. The D gene is left open where the match is weak. The size of a clone is reported for some rows only, either as once, few or many, or as a class for expanded clones.

TRBJ2-1 | . | . | TRBV4-1 | TGCGCCAGCAGCCCGATCACGAGGGACGGACGCAATGAGCAGTTCTTC | CASSPITRDGRNEQFF
TRBJ2-1 | many | TRBD2 | TRBV19 | TGTGCGAGTTCTAGGACTAGCGGAGAGTACAATGAGCAGTTCTTC | CASSRTSGEYNEQFF
TRBJ2-7 | . | TRBD1 | TRBV5-1 | TGCGCCAGCAGCTCGACGACAGGGCCTTTGGGAGAGCAGTACTTC | CASSSTTGPLGEQYF
TRBJ2-2 | . | . | TRBV9 | TGTGCCAGCAGCGACCGGGACGCAAGGAACACCGGGGAGCTGTTTTTT | CASSDRDARNTGELFF
TRBJ2-1 | . | TRBD2 | TRBV20-1 | TGCAGTGCCAGGGGCGGGGGGGCAAGGTACAATGAGCAGTTCTTC | CSARGGGARYNEQFF
TRBJ1-6 | few | . | TRBV6-5 | TGTGCCAGCAGACCGACCGGTCTGAATTCACCCCTCCACTTT | CASRPTGLNSPLHF
TRBJ2-1 | few | TRBD1 | TRBV7-3 | TGTGCCAGCAGCGCCGGGACAGGGCCCTCCAATGAGCAGTTCTTC | CASSAGTGPSNEQFF
TRBJ2-3 | few | . | TRBV7-2 | TGTGCCAGCAGCTTCAAAGCGGGCACAGATACGCAGTATTTT | CASSFKAGTDTQYF
TRBJ2-3 | few | . | TRBV12-3/TRBV12-4 | TGTGCCAGCAGCCGAAGCTTGAGCCAAGATACGCAGTATTTT | CASSRSLSQDTQYF
TRBJ2-7 | many | . | TRBV7-9 | TGTGCCAGCAGCCCCCGGCGGGTTGACGAGCAGTACTTC | CASSPRRVDEQYF
TRBJ1-1 | few | . | TRBV9 | TGTGCCAGCAGCGTAGCGGGGGGGAACACTGAAGCTTTCTTT | CASSVAGGNTEAFF
TRBJ1-1 | few | TRBD1 | TRBV29-1 | TGCAGCGTTGAAGGGTCCCAGGGGGCTCTCACTGAAGCTTTCTTT | CSVEGSQGALTEAFF
TRBJ1-1 | few | . | TRBV6-2/TRBV6-3 | TGTGCCAGCAGACGACGGGAGGGCCCTGAAGCTTTCTTT | CASRRREGPEAFF
TRBJ1-5 | few | . | TRBV12-5 | TGTGCTAGTGGTTTGGTACCCGGGCCCCAGCATTTT | CASGLVPGPQHF
TRBJ2-5 | few | . | TRBV2 | TGTGCCACCTCCCTTGGACAAGAGACCCAGTACTTC | CATSLGQETQYF
TRBJ2-5 | once | . | TRBV27 | TGTGCCAGCAGTTCCTGGTGGGGGCCCCAAGAGACCCAGTACTTC | CASSSWWGPQETQYF
TRBJ1-2 | . | . | TRBV10-3 | TGTGCCATCAGTGAGAACCTATATGGCTACACCTTC | CAISENLYGYTF
TRBJ2-3 | . | TRBD2 | TRBV28 | TGTGCCAGCAGCCGACCGCTAGCGGGGCTCACAGATACGCAGTATTTT | CASSRPLAGLTDTQYF
TRBJ1-5 | few | . | TRBV9 | TGTGCCAGCAGCGTAGGGGCAGGGTTGATGGTGGAGCCCCAGCATTTT | CASSVGAGLMVEPQHF
TRBJ2-2 | few | . | TRBV6-1 | TGTGCCAGCAGTCTTACAGGGATAAACCTGAGCGGGGAGCTGTTTTTT | CASSLTGINLSGELFF
TRBJ2-3 | . | . | TRBV5-1 | TGCGCCAGCAGCTTGCCCACCCCGACGACTGAGTATTTT | CASSLPTPTTEYF
TRBJ2-7 | many | . | TRBV6-5 | TGTGCCAGCAGTTCCCCAGGGGTGCAATCCTACGAGCAGTACTTC | CASSSPGVQSYEQYF
TRBJ1-1 | many | TRBD1 | TRBV7-9 | TGTGCCAGCAGCCTTACAGGGGGCAGGTCTGAAGCTTTCTTT | CASSLTGGRSEAFF
TRBJ2-2 | many | . | TRBV12-3/TRBV12-4 | TGTGCCAGCAGCCAAGGGCAGACCGGGGAGCTGTTTTTT | CASSQGQTGELFF
TRBJ1-3 | many | TRBD1 | TRBV12-3/TRBV12-4 | TGTGCCAGCAGCCCTTTCGGGACAGCTGGAAACACCATATATTTT | CASSPFGTAGNTIYF
TRBJ2-1 | . | . | TRBV5-1 | TGCGCCAGCAGCTTGAGTCAGGGAGACTACAATGAGCAGTTCTTC | CASSLSQGDYNEQFF
TRBJ2-1 | few | . | TRBV7-8 | TGTGCCAGCAGCCCAGGCACAACGGCAGGCAATGAGCAGTTCTTC | CASSPGTTAGNEQFF
TRBJ2-5 | few | . | TRBV5-1 | TGCGCCAGCAGCTTGGGGCAGGGTCATCAAGAGACCCAGTACTTC | CASSLGQGHQETQYF
TRBJ2-3 | few | TRBD2 | TRBV4-3 | TGCGCCAGCAGCCAAGGAGTCCCGGGACTAAGCACAGATACGCAGTATTTT | CASSQGVPGLSTDTQYF
TRBJ1-2 | . | . | TRBV13 | TGTGCCAGCGGCTTACATCAGGAGCCTGGCTACACCTTC | CASGLHQEPGYTF
TRBJ2-5 | . | . | TRBV5-1 | TGCGCCAGCAGTTATCGACAAGGAAGGGGCCAAGAGACCCAGTACTTC | CASSYRQGRGQETQYF
TRBJ2-5 | many | . | TRBV27 | TGTGCCAGCAGCCCAGAGACCCAGTACTTC | CASSPETQYF
TRBJ2-5 | . | . | TRBV15 | TGTGCCACCAGCAGAGTGGGCGGAAGCCAAGAGACCCAGTACTTC | CATSRVGGSQETQYF
TRBJ2-1 | few | . | TRBV4-1 | TGCGCCAGCAGCCAAGGGACTCCGCGGAGTGAGCAGTTCTTC | CASSQGTPRSEQFF
TRBJ1-2 | many | . | TRBV7-2 | TGTGCCAGCAGTGACCGGGGTCCCTATGGCTACACCTTC | CASSDRGPYGYTF
TRBJ1-1 | . | . | TRBV5-5 | TGTGCCAGCAGCGCCGCCGGACAAGCTTTCTTT | CASSAAGQAFF
TRBJ1-2 | . | TRBD1 | TRBV20-1 | TGCAGTGCTACCGGGACAGGGCATTCAAACTATGGCTACACCTTC | CSATGTGHSNYGYTF
TRBJ2-1 | few | . | TRBV10-3 | TGTGCCATCAGTGGCTCTGGGAACAATGAGCAGTTCTTC | CAISGSGNNEQFF
TRBJ2-2 | . | . | TRBV27 | TGTGCCAGCGGCGTAACCCCCAACACCGGGGAGCTGTTTTTT | CASGVTPNTGELFF
TRBJ2-7 | . | TRBD1 | TRBV10-3 | TGTGCCACACACCCGGGGACAGGGGGCTTTCCAAGCTCCTACGAGCAGTACTTC | CATHPGTGGFPSSYEQYF
TRBJ2-7 | many | TRBD2 | TRBV6-2/TRBV6-3 | TGTGCCAGCAGTTCCTGGACTAGCGGGGGCCGAAGAGCAGGCGAGCAGTACTTC | CASSSWTSGGRRAGEQYF
TRBJ2-5 | few | . | TRBV5-1 | TGCGCCAGCAGCCCCGCCAACAGGGTTGGTATGCGAGAGACCCAGTACTTC | CASSPANRVGMRETQYF
TRBJ1-2 | . | TRBD1 | TRBV19 | TGTGCCAGTAGATACGCAGGGGGCTATGGCTACACCTTC | CASRYAGGYGYTF
TRBJ2-1 | many | . | TRBV7-2 | TGTGCCAGCAGCCCTCGTGGGGGGGGCGGGCGCAGGAATGAGCAGTTCTTC | CASSPRGGGGRRNEQFF
TRBJ2-1 | many | TRBD2 | TRBV29-1 | TGCAGCGGGGAGCCTAGCGGGGGTTACAATGAGCAGTTCTTC | CSGEPSGGYNEQFF
TRBJ2-1 | many | . | TRBV10-3 | TGTGCCATCAGTGCTATCAATGAGCAGTTCTTC | CAISAINEQFF
TRBJ2-2 | few | . | TRBV7-3 | TGTGCCAGCAGCTTGGAGGGATACGGGGAGCTGTTTTTT | CASSLEGYGELFF
TRBJ1-1 | . | . | TRBV27 | TGTGCCAGCAGTTTGGCCGCGTTGGGGAACACTGAAGCTTTCTTT | CASSLAALGNTEAFF
TRBJ1-1 | . | . | TRBV30 | TGTGCCTGTGCAGGGTCTCGGTTTGGTGAAGCTTTCTTT | CACAGSRFGEAFF
TRBJ2-3 | few | . | TRBV25-1 | TGTGCCAGCAGTGTGAACACAGATACGCAGTATTTT | CASSVNTDTQYF